This is a list of T cell receptor beta chains from one sample in a study of blood T cell dynamics during melanoma immunotherapy. The table came from immunoSEQ multiplex PCR; TCRdb's copy has only in-frame clones and leaves some out. The top ten clones hold about 14% of a sample with over 3,500 clones, approximately 81% of them seen once. Here the sequenced sample was blood, taken from a patient treated with checkpoint blockade. Receptor source: a human donor with melanoma. The CDR3 runs from the conserved cysteine through the conserved F or W. The D gene is left open where the match is weak. The size entry is marked missing in some rows and otherwise reads once, few, many or a size class.

abundance	v_gene	j_gene	d_gene	CDR3nt	CDR3aa
NA	TRBV6-6	TRBJ1-2	NA	TGTGCCAGCAGTTCAGGGTTCGCCTATGGCTACACCTTC	CASSSGFAYGYTF
once	TRBV7-2	TRBJ1-1	NA	TGTGCCAGCAGCTTATCAGGTGGGATAACCGAAGCTTTCTTT	CASSLSGGITEAFF
NA	TRBV7-3	TRBJ1-1	NA	TGTGCCAGCAGCTCCTTACAGGAGACTGAAGCTTTCTTT	CASSSLQETEAFF
NA	TRBV5-5	TRBJ1-2	NA	TGTGCCAGCAGCTTGGGGCCCGTTAACTATGGCTACACCTTC	CASSLGPVNYGYTF
NA	TRBV30	TRBJ2-7	NA	TGTGCCTGGAGTCCCCTGGGCTACGAGCAGTACTTC	CAWSPLGYEQYF
few	TRBV6-4	TRBJ2-7	NA	TGTGCCAGCATTCCCTCCGAGCAGTACTTC	CASIPSEQYF
NA	TRBV4-3	TRBJ1-1	NA	TGCGCCAGCAGCCGCACATGGGACATTAACACTGAAGCTTTCTTT	CASSRTWDINTEAFF
NA	TRBV6-5	TRBJ1-6	NA	TGTGCCAGCAGTTACACAGCGGTTTTTTCACCCCTCCACTTT	CASSYTAVFSPLHF
NA	TRBV5-5	TRBJ1-4	TRBD1	TGTGCCAGCAGCGGATTGACAGGGTCTAATGAAAAACTGTTTTTT	CASSGLTGSNEKLFF
NA	TRBV27	TRBJ1-5	TRBD1	TGTGCCAGCAGCTGGACAGGAGATCAGCCCCAGCATTTT	CASSWTGDQPQHF
NA	TRBV14	TRBJ2-7	TRBD1	TGTGCCAGCAGTTACACCGGACAGGGCAATTTGCGCGAGCAGTACTTC	CASSYTGQGNLREQYF
NA	TRBV7-2	TRBJ1-1	TRBD1	TGTGCCAGCAGCTTAGGACAGGGAAACACTGAAGCTTTCTTT	CASSLGQGNTEAFF
NA	TRBV6-5	TRBJ1-2	NA	TGTGCCAGCAGTTACTCGTCCAGGGGCTATGGCTACACCTTC	CASSYSSRGYGYTF
once	TRBV7-2	TRBJ2-3	TRBD1	TGTGCCAGCAGCTTAATCGGCAGGGGGACAGATACGCAGTATTTT	CASSLIGRGTDTQYF
NA	TRBV11-2	TRBJ2-7	NA	TGTGCCAGCAGCTTGGCGGTCTGGGCCGTATCCTACGAGCAGTACTTC	CASSLAVWAVSYEQYF
NA	TRBV19	TRBJ1-1	NA	TGTGCCACCCAAAGCAGGATTAACACTGAAGCTTTCTTT	CATQSRINTEAFF
few	TRBV7-9	TRBJ1-1	TRBD1	TGTGCCAGCAGCTTCCGGGACAGGGGAACTGAAGCTTTCTTT	CASSFRDRGTEAFF
NA	TRBV25-1	TRBJ2-7	NA	TGTGCCAGCAAAACAGGGATCTGTTTAGGCGAGCAGTACTTC	CASKTGICLGEQYF
few	TRBV29-1	TRBJ1-4	TRBD1	TGCAGCGTTGGACGGACAGGGGGCCGGGAAAAACTGTTTTTT	CSVGRTGGREKLFF
NA	TRBV7-9	TRBJ1-5	NA	TGTGCCAGCAGCTTAACAGGGCTTCAGCCCCAGCATTTT	CASSLTGLQPQHF
few	TRBV4-1	TRBJ1-2	NA	TGCGCCAGCAGCCAAGAAGTTGCACAACTCTATGGCTACACCTTC	CASSQEVAQLYGYTF
NA	TRBV6-6	TRBJ2-1	TRBD2	TGTGCCAGCAGTTACTCCTTAGCGGGGGGGCGCAATGAGCAGTTCTTC	CASSYSLAGGRNEQFF
NA	TRBV6-6	TRBJ1-4	NA	TGTGCCAGCAGTTACGGGGGCGCTCAAAATGAAAAACTGTTTTTT	CASSYGGAQNEKLFF
NA	TRBV2	TRBJ1-1	NA	TGTGCCAGCACCCGGGCGCCGAACTTGAACACTGAAGCTTTCTTT	CASTRAPNLNTEAFF
NA	TRBV7-2	TRBJ1-5	NA	TGTGCCAGCAGCTTAGAAGGGTTATATGTGAGTGGGGGTCAGCCCCAGCATTTT	CASSLEGLYVSGGQPQHF
NA	TRBV10-2	TRBJ2-7	NA	TGCGCCAGCAGTGAGAGTAAGGTCGAGCAGTACTTC	CASSESKVEQYF
NA	TRBV19	TRBJ1-2	NA	TGTGCCAGTAGACAGGGAGAAGGGTTATATGGCTACACCTTC	CASRQGEGLYGYTF
NA	TRBV28	TRBJ1-3	TRBD1	TGTGCCAGTAGCCTTGACAGGGCTGGAAACACCATATATTTT	CASSLDRAGNTIYF
NA	TRBV7-9	TRBJ2-7	NA	TGTGCCAGCAGCTTAGGGAGGTCAGCCTACGAGCAGTACTTC	CASSLGRSAYEQYF
NA	TRBV6-6	TRBJ2-7	NA	TGTGCCAGCAGTTACTCGAGGTCTTACGAGCAGTACTTC	CASSYSRSYEQYF
NA	TRBV27	TRBJ2-7	NA	TGTGCCAGCAGTTTCTTCCCTGCGGGGACGAGGGACGAGCAGTACTTC	CASSFFPAGTRDEQYF
NA	TRBV4-3	TRBJ1-5	NA	TGCGCCAGCAGCCAAGATATAGGTCCCGGCCAGCCCCAGCATTTT	CASSQDIGPGQPQHF
NA	TRBV7-2	TRBJ1-6	NA	TGTGCCAGCAGCCCCCGGCAAGCGGGGGTCGGGTCACCCCTCCACTTT	CASSPRQAGVGSPLHF
NA	TRBV7-8	TRBJ1-4	NA	TGTGCCAGCAGTATTGGGGGGGCGGCTAATGAAAAACTGTTTTTT	CASSIGGAANEKLFF